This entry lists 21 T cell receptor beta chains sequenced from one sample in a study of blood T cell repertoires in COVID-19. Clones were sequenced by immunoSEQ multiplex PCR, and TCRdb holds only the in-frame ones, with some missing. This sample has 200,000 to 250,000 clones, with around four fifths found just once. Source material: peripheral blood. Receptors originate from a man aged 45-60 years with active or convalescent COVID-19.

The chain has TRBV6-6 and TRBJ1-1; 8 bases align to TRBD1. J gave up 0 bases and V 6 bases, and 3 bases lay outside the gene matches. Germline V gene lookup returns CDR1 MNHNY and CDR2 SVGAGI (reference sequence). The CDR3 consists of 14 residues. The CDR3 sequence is CASRQTGVNTEAFF. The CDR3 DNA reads TGTGCCAGCAGGCAGACAGGGGTGAACACTGAAGCTTTCTTT.

In DNA, the CDR3 is TGTGCCAGCAGTCGTAATCAGCCCCAGCATTTT. Encoded protein: CASSRNQPQHF. The chain is built from TRBV28 and TRBJ1-5; D gene unclear. With 5 bases removed from V and 4 bases from J, the gap between germline ends came to 3 bases. CDR1 and CDR2 (germline): MDHEN, SYDVKM. There are 11 residues in the CDR3.

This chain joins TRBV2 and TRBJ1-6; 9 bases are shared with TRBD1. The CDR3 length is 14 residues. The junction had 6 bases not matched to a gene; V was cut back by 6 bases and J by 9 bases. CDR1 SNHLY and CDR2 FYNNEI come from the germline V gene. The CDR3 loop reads CASRTRDRVSPLHF. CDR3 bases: TGTGCCAGCAGGACCCGGGACAGGGTTTCACCCCTCCACTTT.

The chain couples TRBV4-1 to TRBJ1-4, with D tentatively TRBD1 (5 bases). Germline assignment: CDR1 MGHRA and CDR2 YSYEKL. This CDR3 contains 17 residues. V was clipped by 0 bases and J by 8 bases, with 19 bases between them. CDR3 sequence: CASSQENVARVHEKLFF. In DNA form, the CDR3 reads TGCGCCAGCAGCCAAGAAAACGTGGCCAGGGTCCACGAAAAACTGTTTTTT.

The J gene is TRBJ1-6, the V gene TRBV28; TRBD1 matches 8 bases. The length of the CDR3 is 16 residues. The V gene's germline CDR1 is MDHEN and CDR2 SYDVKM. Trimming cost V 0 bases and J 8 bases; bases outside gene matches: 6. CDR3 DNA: TGTGCCAGCAGTTTATGGGACAGGGAAGAGGATTCACCCCTCCACTTT. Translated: CASSLWDREEDSPLHF.

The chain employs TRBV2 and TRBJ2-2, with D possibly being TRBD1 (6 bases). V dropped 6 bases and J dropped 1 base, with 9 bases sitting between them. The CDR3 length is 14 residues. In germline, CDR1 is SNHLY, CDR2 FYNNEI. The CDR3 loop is CASRKGQNTGELFF. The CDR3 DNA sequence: TGTGCCAGCAGGAAGGGACAGAACACCGGGGAGCTGTTTTTT.

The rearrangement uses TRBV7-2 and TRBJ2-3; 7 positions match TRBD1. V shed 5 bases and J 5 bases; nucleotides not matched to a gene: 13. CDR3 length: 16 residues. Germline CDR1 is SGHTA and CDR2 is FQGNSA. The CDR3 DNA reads TGTGCCAGCAGCCCATACCGCCGGGACAGAGGAGATACGCAGTATTTT. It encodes CASSPYRRDRGDTQYF.

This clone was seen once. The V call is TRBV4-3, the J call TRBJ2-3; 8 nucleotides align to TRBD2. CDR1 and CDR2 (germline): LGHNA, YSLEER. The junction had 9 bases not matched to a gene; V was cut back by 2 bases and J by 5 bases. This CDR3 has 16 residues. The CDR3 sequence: CASSQYYGGVEDTQYF. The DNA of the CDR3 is TGCGCCAGCAGCCAATATTACGGGGGGGTTGAAGATACGCAGTATTTT.

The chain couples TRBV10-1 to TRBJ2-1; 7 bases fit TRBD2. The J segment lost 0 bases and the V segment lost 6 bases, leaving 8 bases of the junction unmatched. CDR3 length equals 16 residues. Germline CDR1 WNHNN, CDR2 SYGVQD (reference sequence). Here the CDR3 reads CASSGRLLSSYNEQFF. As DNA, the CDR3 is TGCGCCAGCAGCGGGAGGCTCCTGAGCTCCTACAATGAGCAGTTCTTC.

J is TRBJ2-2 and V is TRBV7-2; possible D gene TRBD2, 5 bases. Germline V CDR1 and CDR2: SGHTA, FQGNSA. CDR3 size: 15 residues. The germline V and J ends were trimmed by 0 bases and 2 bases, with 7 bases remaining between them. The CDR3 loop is CASSLAGSNTGELFF. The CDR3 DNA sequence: TGTGCCAGCAGCTTAGCAGGGAGTAACACCGGGGAGCTGTTTTTT.

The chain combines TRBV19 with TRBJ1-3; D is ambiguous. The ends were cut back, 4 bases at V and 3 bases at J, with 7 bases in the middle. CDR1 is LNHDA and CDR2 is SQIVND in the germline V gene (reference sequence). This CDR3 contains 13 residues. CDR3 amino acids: CASSTALGNTIYF. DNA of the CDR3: TGTGCCAGTAGTACCGCGCTTGGAAACACCATATATTTT.

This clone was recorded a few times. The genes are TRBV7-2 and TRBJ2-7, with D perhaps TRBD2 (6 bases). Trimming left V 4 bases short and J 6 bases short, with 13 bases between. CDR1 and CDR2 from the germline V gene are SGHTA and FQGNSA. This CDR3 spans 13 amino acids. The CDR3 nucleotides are TGTGCCAGCAGCTCGGGCCTAGCGACCGAGCAGTACTTC. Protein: CASSSGLATEQYF. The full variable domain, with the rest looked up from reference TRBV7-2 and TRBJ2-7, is GAGVSQSPSNKVTEKGKDVELRCDPISGHTALYWYRQSLGQGLEFLIYFQGNSAPDKSGLPSDRFSAERTGGSVSTLTIQRTQQEDSAVYLCASSSGLATEQYFGPGTRLTVT.

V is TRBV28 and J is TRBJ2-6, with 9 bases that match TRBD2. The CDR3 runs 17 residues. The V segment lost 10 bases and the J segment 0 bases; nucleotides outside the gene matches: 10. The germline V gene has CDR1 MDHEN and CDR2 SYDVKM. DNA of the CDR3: TGTGCCACCAGCGGGGGGCATACAATCTCTGGGGCCAACGTCCTGACTTTC. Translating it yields CATSGGHTISGANVLTF.

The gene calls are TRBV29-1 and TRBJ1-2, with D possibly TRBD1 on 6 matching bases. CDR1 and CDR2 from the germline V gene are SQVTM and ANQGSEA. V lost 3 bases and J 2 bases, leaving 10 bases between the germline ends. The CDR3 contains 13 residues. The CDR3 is CSVESGQNYGYTF. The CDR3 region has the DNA TGCAGCGTTGAGTCCGGACAGAACTATGGCTACACCTTC.

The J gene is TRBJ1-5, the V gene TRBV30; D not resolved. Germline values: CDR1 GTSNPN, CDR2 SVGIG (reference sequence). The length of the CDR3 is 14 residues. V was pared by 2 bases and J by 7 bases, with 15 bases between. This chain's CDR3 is CAWSFQRAGQPQHF. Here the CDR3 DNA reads TGTGCCTGGAGTTTCCAGCGGGCAGGACAGCCCCAGCATTTT.

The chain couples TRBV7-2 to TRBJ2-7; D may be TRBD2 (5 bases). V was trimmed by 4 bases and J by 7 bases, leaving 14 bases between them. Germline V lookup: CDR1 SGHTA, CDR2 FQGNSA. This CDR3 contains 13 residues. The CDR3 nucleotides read TGTGCCAGCAGCTCCTCCTGGTCGGGGGAGCAGTACTTC. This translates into CASSSSWSGEQYF.

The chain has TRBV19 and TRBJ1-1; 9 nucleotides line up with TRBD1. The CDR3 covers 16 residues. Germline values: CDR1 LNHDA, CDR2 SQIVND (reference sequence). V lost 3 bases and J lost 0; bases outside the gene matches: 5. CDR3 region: CASSIGTGPMNTEAFF. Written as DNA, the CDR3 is TGTGCCAGTAGTATCGGGACAGGGCCTATGAACACTGAAGCTTTCTTT.

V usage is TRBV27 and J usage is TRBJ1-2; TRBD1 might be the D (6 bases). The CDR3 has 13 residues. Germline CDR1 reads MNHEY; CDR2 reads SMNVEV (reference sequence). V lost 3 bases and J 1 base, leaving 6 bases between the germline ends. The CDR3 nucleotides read TGTGCCAGCAGTTTGGACAGTAACTATGGCTACACCTTC. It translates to CASSLDSNYGYTF.

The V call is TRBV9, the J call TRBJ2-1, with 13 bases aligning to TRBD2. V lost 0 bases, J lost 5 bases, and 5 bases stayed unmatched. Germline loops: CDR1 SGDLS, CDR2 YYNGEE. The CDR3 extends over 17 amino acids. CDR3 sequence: CASSVGLLAGGNNEQFF. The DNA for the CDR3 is TGTGCCAGCAGCGTAGGCCTACTAGCGGGAGGGAACAATGAGCAGTTCTTC.

In DNA form, the CDR3 reads TGCGCCAGCAGCCCCGGAGGACAGGGGCGAGAAAAACTGTTTTTT. This encodes CASSPGGQGREKLFF. The J gene is TRBJ1-4, the V gene TRBV5-1, with 9 bases that match TRBD1. There are 15 residues in the CDR3. Germline lookup yields CDR1 SGHRS and CDR2 YFSETQ. V lost 4 bases and J lost 8; bases outside the gene matches: 9.

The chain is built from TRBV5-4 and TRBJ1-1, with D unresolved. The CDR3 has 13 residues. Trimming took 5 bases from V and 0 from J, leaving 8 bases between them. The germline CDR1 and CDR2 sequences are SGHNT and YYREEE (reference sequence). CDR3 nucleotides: TGTGCCAGCAGGGTCGAGATGAACACTGAAGCTTTCTTT. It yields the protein CASRVEMNTEAFF. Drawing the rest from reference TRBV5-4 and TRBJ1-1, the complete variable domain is ETGVTQSPTHLIKTRGQQVTLRCSSQSGHNTVSWYQQALGQGPQFIFQYYREEENGRGNFPPRFSGLQFPNYSSELNVNALELDDSALYLCASRVEMNTEAFFGQGTRLTVV.